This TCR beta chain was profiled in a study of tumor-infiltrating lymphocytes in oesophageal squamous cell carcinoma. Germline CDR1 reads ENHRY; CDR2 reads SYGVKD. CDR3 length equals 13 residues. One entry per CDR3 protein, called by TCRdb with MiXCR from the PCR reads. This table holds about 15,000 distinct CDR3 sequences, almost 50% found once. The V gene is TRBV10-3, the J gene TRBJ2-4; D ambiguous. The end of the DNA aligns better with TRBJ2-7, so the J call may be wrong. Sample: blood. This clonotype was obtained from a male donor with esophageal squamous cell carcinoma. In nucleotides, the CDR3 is TGTGCCATCAGTTTTTCAGGAAACTACGAGCAGTACTTC. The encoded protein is CAISFSGNYEQYF.